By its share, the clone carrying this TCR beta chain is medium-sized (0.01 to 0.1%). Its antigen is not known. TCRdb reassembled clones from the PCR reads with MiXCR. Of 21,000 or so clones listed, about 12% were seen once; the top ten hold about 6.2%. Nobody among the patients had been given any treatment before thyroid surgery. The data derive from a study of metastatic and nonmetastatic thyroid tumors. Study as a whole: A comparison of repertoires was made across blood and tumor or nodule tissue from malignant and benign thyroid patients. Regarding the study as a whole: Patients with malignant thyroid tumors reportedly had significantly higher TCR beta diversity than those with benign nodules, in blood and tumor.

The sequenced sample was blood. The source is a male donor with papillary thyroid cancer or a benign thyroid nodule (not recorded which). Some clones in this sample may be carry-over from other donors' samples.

The CDR3 spells CASSGRDYEQYF. In nucleotides, the CDR3 is TGTGCCAGTAGCGGGAGGGATTACGAGCAGTACTTC. V usage is TRBV27 and J usage is TRBJ2-7, with 11 positions matching TRBD2. Germline CDR1 and CDR2: MNHEY and SMNVEV (reference sequence). J lost 4 bases, V lost 9 bases, and 2 bases had no gene match. The CDR3 runs to 12 residues.